This T cell receptor beta chain was identified during a study of T cell responses to AZD1222 COVID-19 vaccine. Overall study results and limits: Just five to seven AZD1222 recipients tested seropositive at baseline. Regions left unmutated in variants are reportedly the target of nearly half of spike-specific TCRs.

The germline V gene encodes CDR1 GTSNPN and CDR2 SVGIG (reference sequence). This CDR3 has 12 amino acids. The V gene lost 2 bases and the J gene lost 3 bases, with 5 bases spanning the gap. A word on this clone: Its antigen is as yet unknown.

The assay was immunoSEQ multiplex PCR, and TCRdb's table has in-frame clones only and misses some. The data show roughly 100,000 clones, about 90% seen once. This receptor was taken from an adult who received the AZD1222 COVID-19 vaccine. Specimen: peripheral blood, collected 28 days after the second AZD1222 dose. This chain joins TRBV30 and TRBJ1-5; no definite D call. The CDR3 sequence: CAWSPVNQPQHF. The DNA for the CDR3 is TGTGCCTGGAGTCCAGTCAATCAGCCCCAGCATTTT.